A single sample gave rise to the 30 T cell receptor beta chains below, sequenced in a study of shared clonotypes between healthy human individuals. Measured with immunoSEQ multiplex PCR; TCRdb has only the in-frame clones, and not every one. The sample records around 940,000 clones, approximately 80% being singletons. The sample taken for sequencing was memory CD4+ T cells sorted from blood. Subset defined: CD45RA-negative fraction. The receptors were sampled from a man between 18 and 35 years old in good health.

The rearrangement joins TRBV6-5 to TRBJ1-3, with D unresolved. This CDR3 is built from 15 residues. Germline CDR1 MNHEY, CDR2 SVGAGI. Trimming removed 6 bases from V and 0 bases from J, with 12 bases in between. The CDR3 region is CASSPVAGSGNTIYF. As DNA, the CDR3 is TGTGCCAGCAGCCCCGTGGCCGGCTCTGGAAACACCATATATTTT.

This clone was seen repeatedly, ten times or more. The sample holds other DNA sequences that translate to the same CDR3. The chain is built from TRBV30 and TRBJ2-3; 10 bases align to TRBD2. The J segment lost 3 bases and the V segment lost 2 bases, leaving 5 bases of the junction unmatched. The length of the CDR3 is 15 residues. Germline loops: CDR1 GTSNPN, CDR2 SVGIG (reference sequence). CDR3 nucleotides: TGTGCCTGGAGTTCCGGACTAGCGGTTACAGATACGCAGTATTTT. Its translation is CAWSSGLAVTDTQYF.

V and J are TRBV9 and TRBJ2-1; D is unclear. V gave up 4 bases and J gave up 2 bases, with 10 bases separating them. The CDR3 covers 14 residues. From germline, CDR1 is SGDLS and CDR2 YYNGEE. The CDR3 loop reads CASSPLGPYNEQFF. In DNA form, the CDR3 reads TGTGCCAGCAGCCCCCTCGGGCCCTACAATGAGCAGTTCTTC. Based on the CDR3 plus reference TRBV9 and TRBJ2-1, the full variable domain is DSGVTQTPKHLITATGQRVTLRCSPRSGDLSVYWYQQSLDQGLQFLIQYYNGEERAKGNILERFSAQQFPDLHSELNLSSLELGDSALYFCASSPLGPYNEQFFGPGTRLTVL.

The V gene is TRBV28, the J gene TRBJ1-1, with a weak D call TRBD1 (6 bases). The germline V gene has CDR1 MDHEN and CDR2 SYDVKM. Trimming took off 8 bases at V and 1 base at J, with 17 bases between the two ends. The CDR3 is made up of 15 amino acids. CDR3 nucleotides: TGTGCCAGCCTCCCCCAGGGGAGGCGGAACACTGAAGCTTTCTTT. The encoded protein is CASLPQGRRNTEAFF.

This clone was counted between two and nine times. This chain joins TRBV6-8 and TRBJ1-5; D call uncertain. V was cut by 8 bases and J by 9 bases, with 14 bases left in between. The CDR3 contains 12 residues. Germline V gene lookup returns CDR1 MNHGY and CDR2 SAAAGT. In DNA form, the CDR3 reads TGTGCCAGCCACACGGATTCCCGGCCCCAGCATTTT. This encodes CASHTDSRPQHF.

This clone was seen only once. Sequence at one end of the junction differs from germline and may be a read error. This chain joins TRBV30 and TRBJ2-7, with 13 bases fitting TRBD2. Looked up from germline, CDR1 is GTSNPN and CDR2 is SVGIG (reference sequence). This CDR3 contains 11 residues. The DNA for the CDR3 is TGTGCCTGGACCCGGGGACTAGCGGGAAACTTC. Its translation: CAWTRGLAGNF.

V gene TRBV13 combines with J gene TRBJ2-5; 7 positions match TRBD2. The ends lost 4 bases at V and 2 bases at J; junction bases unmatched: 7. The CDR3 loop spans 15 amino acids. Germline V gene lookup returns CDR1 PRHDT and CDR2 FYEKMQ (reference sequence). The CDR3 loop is CASSSGLVVQETQYF. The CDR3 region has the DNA TGTGCCAGCAGCTCCGGACTAGTCGTGCAAGAGACCCAGTACTTC. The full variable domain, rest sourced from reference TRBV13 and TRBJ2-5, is AAGVIQSPRHLIKEKRETATLKCYPIPRHDTVYWYQQGPGQDPQFLISFYEKMQSDKGSIPDRFSAQQFSDYHSELNMSSLELGDSALYFCASSSGLVVQETQYFGPGTRLLVL.

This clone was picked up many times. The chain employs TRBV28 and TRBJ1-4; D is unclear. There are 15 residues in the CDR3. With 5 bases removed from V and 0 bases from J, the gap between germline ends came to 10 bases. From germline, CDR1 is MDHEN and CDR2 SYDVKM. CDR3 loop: CASSPPGSTNEKLFF. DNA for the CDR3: TGTGCCAGCAGTCCTCCAGGCTCAACTAATGAAAAACTGTTTTTT.

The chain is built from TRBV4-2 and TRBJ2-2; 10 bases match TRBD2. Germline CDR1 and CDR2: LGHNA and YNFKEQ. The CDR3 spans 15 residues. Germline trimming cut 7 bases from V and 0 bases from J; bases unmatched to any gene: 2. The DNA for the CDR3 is TGTGCCAGCACTAGCGGGGGAACGAACACCGGGGAGCTGTTTTTT. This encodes CASTSGGTNTGELFF.

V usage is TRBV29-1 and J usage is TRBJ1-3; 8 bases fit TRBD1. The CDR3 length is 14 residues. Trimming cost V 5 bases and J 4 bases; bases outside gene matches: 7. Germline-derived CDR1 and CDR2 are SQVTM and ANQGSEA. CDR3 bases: TGCAGCGTTTTGGACCAGGGGGCCGGAAACACCATATATTTT. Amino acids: CSVLDQGAGNTIYF.

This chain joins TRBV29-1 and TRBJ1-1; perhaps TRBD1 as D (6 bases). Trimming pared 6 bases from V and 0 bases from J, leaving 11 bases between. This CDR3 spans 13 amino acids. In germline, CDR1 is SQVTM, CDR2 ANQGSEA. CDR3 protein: CSVLGQLNTEAFF. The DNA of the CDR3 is TGCAGCGTGCTCGGACAGTTGAACACTGAAGCTTTCTTT.

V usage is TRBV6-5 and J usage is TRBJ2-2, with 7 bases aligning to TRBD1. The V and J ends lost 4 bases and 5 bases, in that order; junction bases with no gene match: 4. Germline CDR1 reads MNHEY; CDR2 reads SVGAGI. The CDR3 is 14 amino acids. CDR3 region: CASSSNRGTGELFF. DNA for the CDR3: TGTGCCAGCAGTTCGAACAGGGGAACCGGGGAGCTGTTTTTT.

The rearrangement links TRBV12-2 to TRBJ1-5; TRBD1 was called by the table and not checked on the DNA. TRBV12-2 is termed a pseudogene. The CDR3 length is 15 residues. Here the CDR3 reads CASRLGSGSNQPQHF. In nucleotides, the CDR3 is TGTGCAAGTCGCTTAGGATCAGGGAGCAATCAGCCCCAGCATTTT.

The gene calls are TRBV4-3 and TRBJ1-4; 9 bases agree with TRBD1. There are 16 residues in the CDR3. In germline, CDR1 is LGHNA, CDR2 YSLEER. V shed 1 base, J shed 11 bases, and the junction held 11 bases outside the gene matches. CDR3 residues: CASSQATGGSSEKLFF. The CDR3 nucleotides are TGCGCCAGCAGCCAAGCAACAGGGGGCTCTTCGGAGAAACTGTTTTTT.

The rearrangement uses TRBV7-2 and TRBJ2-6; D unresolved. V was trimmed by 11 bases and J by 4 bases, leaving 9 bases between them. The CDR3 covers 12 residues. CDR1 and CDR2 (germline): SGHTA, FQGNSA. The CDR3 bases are TGTGCCGGCGGAAGAGGGGCCAACGTCCTGACTTTC. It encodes CAGGRGANVLTF.

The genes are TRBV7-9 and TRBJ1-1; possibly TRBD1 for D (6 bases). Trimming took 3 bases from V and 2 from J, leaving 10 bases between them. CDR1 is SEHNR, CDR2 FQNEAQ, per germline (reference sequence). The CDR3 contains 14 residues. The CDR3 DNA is TGTGCCAGCAGCTTCGCGGGGGGCAACACTGAAGCTTTCTTT. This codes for CASSFAGGNTEAFF.

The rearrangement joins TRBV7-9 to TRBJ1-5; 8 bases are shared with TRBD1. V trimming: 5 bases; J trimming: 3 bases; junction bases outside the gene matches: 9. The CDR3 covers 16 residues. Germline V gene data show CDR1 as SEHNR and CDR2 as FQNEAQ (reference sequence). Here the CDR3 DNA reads TGTGCCAGCAGCCCCCCCCCGGGACAGGACAATCAGCCCCAGCATTTT. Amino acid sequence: CASSPPPGQDNQPQHF.

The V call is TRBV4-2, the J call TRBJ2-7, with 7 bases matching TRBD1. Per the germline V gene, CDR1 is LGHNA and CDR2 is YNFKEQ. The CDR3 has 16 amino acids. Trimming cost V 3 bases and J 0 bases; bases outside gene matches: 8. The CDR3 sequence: CASSQGYRDSSYEQYF. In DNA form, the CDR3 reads TGTGCCAGCAGCCAGGGGTACCGGGACAGCTCCTACGAGCAGTACTTC.

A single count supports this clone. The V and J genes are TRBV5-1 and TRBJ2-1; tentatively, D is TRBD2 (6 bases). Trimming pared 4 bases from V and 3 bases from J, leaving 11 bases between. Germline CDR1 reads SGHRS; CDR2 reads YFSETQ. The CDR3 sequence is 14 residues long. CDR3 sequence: CASSGGVVYNEQFF. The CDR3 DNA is TGCGCCAGCAGCGGCGGGGTGGTCTACAATGAGCAGTTCTTC.

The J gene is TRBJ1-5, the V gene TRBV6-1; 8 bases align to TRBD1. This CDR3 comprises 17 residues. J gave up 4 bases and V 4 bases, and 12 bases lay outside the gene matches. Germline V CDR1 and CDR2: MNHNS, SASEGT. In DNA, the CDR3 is TGTGCCAGCAGTGCCAGACAGGGGACGATTAATAATCAGCCCCAGCATTTT. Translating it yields CASSARQGTINNQPQHF.

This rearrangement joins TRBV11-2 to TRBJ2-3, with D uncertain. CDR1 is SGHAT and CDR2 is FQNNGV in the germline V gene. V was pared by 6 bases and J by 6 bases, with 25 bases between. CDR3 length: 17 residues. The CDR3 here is CASRPTKAAFKGDTQYF. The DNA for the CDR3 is TGTGCCAGCAGACCGACCAAGGCCGCTTTTAAAGGGGATACGCAGTATTTT.

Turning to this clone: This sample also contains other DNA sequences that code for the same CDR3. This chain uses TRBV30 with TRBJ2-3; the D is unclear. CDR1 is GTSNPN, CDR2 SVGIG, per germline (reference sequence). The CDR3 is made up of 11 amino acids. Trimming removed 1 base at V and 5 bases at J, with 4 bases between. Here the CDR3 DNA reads TGTGCCTGGAGTGGGGTAGATACGCAGTATTTT. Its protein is CAWSGVDTQYF. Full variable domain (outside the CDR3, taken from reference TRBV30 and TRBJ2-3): SQTIHQWPATLVQPVGSPLSLECTVEGTSNPNLYWYRQAAGRGLQLLFYSVGIGQISSEVPQNLSASRPQDRQFILSSKKLLLSDSGFYLCAWSGVDTQYFGPGTRLTVL.

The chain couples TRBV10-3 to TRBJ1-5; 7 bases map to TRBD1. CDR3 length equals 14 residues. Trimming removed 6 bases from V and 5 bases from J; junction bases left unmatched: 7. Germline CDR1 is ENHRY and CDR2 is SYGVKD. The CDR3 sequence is CAIRGDRVDQPQHF. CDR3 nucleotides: TGTGCCATCAGAGGAGACAGGGTGGATCAGCCCCAGCATTTT.

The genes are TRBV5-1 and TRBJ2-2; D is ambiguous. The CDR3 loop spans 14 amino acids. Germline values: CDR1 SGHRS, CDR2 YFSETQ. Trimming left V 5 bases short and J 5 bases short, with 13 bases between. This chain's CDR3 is CASSQASNTGELFF. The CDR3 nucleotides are TGCGCCAGCAGTCAAGCATCCAATACCGGGGAGCTGTTTTTT.

CDR3 sequence: CASSNRAGGYTF. Written as DNA, the CDR3 is TGTGCCAGCTCCAACAGGGCAGGTGGCTACACCTTC. The gene calls are TRBV19 and TRBJ1-2; D may be TRBD1 (6 bases). Germline V lookup: CDR1 LNHDA, CDR2 SQIVND (reference sequence). The CDR3 runs to 12 residues. The ends were cut back, 9 bases at V and 7 bases at J, with 15 bases in the middle.

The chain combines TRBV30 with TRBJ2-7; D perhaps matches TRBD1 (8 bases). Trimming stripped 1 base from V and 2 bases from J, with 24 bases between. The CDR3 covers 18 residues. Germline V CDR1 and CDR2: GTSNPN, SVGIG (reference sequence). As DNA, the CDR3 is TGTGCCTGGAGTGCCCCTTATAGACAGGGGAGGGGCGCCTACGAGCAGTACTTC. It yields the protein CAWSAPYRQGRGAYEQYF.

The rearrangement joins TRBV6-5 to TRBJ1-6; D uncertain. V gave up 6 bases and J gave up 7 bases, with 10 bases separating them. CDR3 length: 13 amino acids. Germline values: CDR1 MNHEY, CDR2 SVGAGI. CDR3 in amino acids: CASRYSGNSPLHF. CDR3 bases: TGTGCCAGCAGATATTCGGGGAATTCACCCCTCCACTTT.

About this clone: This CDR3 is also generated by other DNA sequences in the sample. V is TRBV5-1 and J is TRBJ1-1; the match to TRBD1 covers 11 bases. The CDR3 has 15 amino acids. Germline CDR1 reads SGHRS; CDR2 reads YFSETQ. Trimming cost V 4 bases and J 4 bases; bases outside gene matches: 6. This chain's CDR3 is CASSPGQGEGTEAFF. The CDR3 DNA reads TGCGCCAGCAGCCCGGGACAGGGGGAAGGCACTGAAGCTTTCTTT.

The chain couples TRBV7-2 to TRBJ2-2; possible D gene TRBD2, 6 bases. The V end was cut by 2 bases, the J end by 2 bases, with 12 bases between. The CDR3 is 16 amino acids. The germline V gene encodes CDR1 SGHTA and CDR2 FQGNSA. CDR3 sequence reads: CASSLQAGGNTGELFF. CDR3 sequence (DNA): TGTGCCAGCAGCTTACAGGCCGGGGGTAACACCGGGGAGCTGTTTTTT.

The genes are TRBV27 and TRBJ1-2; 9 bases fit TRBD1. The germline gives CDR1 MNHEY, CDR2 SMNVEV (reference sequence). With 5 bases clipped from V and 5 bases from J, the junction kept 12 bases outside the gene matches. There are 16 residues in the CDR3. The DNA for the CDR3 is TGTGCCAGCAGTACCAGCGGACAGGGGAGGGTGTATGGCTACACCTTC. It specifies CASSTSGQGRVYGYTF.